One and the same sample provided the 29 T cell receptor beta chains below, sequenced in a study of blood T cell repertoires in COVID-19. Sequencing was performed with immunoSEQ multiplex PCR; in TCRdb, only in-frame clones are kept and a portion is missing. The sample lists approximately 200,000 clones; roughly 80% were seen once. The sequenced sample was peripheral blood. Receptors were obtained from a woman between 45 and 60 years old with acute or convalescent COVID-19.

This clone was recorded only once. This chain links TRBV7-6 with TRBJ2-5; TRBD1 might be the D (5 bases). CDR1 SGHVS and CDR2 FNYEAQ come from the germline V gene. Trimming cost V 0 bases and J 5 bases, with 13 bases left between them. CDR3 length: 15 amino acids. The CDR3 DNA is TGTGCCAGCAGCTTAGCGGGGCAGGGAAGGGAGACCCAGTACTTC. This codes for CASSLAGQGRETQYF.

This clone was observed a few times. The CDR3 loop reads CASGRPRDRGSEDEQYF. CDR3 nucleotides: TGTGCTAGTGGTCGCCCCCGGGACAGGGGATCGGAGGACGAGCAGTACTTC. The J gene is TRBJ2-7, the V gene TRBV12-5, with TRBD1 identical over 10 bases. Germline V gene sequence: CDR1 LGHNT, CDR2 FRNRAP. The CDR3 runs to 17 residues. Germline trimming cut 5 bases from V and 5 bases from J; bases unmatched to any gene: 15.

The chain joins TRBV27 to TRBJ1-6; the match to TRBD1 covers 11 bases. The trim removed 5 bases at V and 7 bases at J, leaving 4 bases unmatched. CDR3 length: 15 amino acids. Germline CDR1 is MNHEY and CDR2 is SMNVEV (reference sequence). The CDR3 region is CASSRGTGGNSPLHF. CDR3 nucleotide sequence: TGTGCCAGCAGTCGCGGGACAGGGGGAAATTCACCCCTCCACTTT.

This chain uses TRBV9 with TRBJ2-7, with TRBD2 identical over 13 bases. The CDR3 totals 15 residues. The germline V gene encodes CDR1 SGDLS and CDR2 YYNGEE. V lost 4 bases and J lost 6; bases outside the gene matches: 7. CDR3 sequence: CASSITSGRASEQYF. The CDR3 nucleotides are TGTGCCAGCAGCATAACTAGCGGGAGGGCCAGCGAGCAGTACTTC.

The gene calls are TRBV6-5 and TRBJ1-6, with 9 bases matching TRBD1. Germline lookup yields CDR1 MNHEY and CDR2 SVGAGI. V gave up 6 bases and J gave up 9 bases; unmatched junction bases: 9. The length of the CDR3 is 15 residues. The CDR3 DNA is TGTGCCAGCAGGCCCCCGGGACAGGGAGGTTCACCCCTCCACTTT. Translated, it gives CASRPPGQGGSPLHF.

The J gene is TRBJ2-2, the V gene TRBV7-6; TRBD1 is a possible D gene (5 bases). The germline V gene encodes CDR1 SGHVS and CDR2 FNYEAQ. The length of the CDR3 is 12 residues. V was pared by 11 bases and J by 7 bases, with 14 bases between. CDR3 sequence reads: CAVRGDSGELFF. CDR3 DNA: TGTGCCGTCAGAGGTGACAGCGGGGAGCTGTTTTTT.

This chain uses TRBV19 with TRBJ2-1; TRBD2 agrees at 11 bases. The V gene's germline CDR1 is LNHDA and CDR2 SQIVND (reference sequence). The CDR3 extends over 20 amino acids. Trimming cost V 0 bases and J 4 bases; bases outside gene matches: 14. CDR3 sequence (DNA): TGTGCCAGTAGTATAGATGGCCTGGTAGCGGGAGGGCGAGTATACAATGAGCAGTTCTTC. It specifies CASSIDGLVAGGRVYNEQFF.

The rearrangement links TRBV28 to TRBJ2-7; 11 bases are shared with TRBD2. The V and J ends lost 5 bases and 2 bases, in that order; junction bases with no gene match: 2. CDR3 length: 14 residues. CDR1 is MDHEN, CDR2 SYDVKM, per germline. In nucleotides, the CDR3 is TGTGCCAGCAGTCTAGCGGGAGGAGCCTACGAGCAGTACTTC. It is translated as CASSLAGGAYEQYF.

The chain has TRBV10-1 and TRBJ1-6; D gene unclear. V lost 4 bases and J lost 6, with 7 bases in between. Germline V gene data show CDR1 as WNHNN and CDR2 as SYGVQD (reference sequence). The CDR3 covers 13 residues. In nucleotides, the CDR3 is TGCGCCAGCAGTGCGACTACTAATTCACCCCTCCACTTT. This translates into CASSATTNSPLHF.

This chain connects TRBV9 to TRBJ1-2, with D hard to call. The CDR3 is made up of 13 amino acids. Trimming stripped 5 bases from V and 4 bases from J, with 12 bases between. CDR1 is SGDLS and CDR2 is YYNGEE in the germline V gene. CDR3 protein: CASSIREGYGYTF. The CDR3 nucleotides are TGTGCCAGCAGTATTCGGGAGGGCTATGGCTACACCTTC.

This clone appeared a single time. The rearrangement uses TRBV6-5 and TRBJ1-4, with D uncertain. V was shortened by 10 bases and J by 8 bases, with 17 bases between the two germline ends. CDR3 length: 13 residues. Germline V gives CDR1 MNHEY, CDR2 SVGAGI. CDR3 sequence: CATGRAPGEKLFF. For the CDR3, the DNA is TGTGCCACGGGTCGGGCGCCGGGAGAAAAACTGTTTTTT.

The gene calls are TRBV6-5 and TRBJ2-3; D is ambiguous. CDR3 size: 14 residues. Germline CDR1 and CDR2: MNHEY and SVGAGI. Deletions cut 6 bases from V and 9 bases from J, with 19 bases between. CDR3 amino acids: CASSSPERRVTQYF. DNA for the CDR3: TGTGCCAGCAGCTCCCCGGAGCGCCGGGTCACGCAGTATTTT.

This clone was detected only once. The chain is built from TRBV7-2 and TRBJ2-7; no clear D. CDR1 and CDR2 (germline): SGHTA, FQGNSA. This CDR3 comprises 14 residues. Trimming stripped 4 bases from V and 1 base from J, with 11 bases between. For the CDR3, the DNA is TGTGCCAGCAGCTCCCCGGTCGGTTCCTACGAGCAGTACTTC. This translates into CASSSPVGSYEQYF.

The V call is TRBV15, the J call TRBJ2-2; D is undetermined. The CDR3 loop spans 15 amino acids. Trimming cost V 0 bases and J 6 bases, with 11 bases left between them. Germline-derived CDR1 and CDR2 are LNHNV and YYDKDF (reference sequence). CDR3 DNA sequence: TGTGCCACCAGCAGAGATAACGCTAGTCCCGGGGAGCTGTTTTTT. This sequence encodes CATSRDNASPGELFF.

V gene TRBV4-3 combines with J gene TRBJ2-7; D remains ambiguous. This CDR3 spans 13 amino acids. The V and J ends lost 0 bases and 4 bases respectively, with 7 bases between them. Germline loops: CDR1 LGHNA, CDR2 YSLEER. This chain's CDR3 is CASSQDLRYEQYF. In DNA form, the CDR3 reads TGCGCCAGCAGCCAAGACTTGAGGTACGAGCAGTACTTC.

This chain connects TRBV19 to TRBJ1-1; D remains unclear. The germline gives CDR1 LNHDA, CDR2 SQIVND (reference sequence). CDR3 length: 13 residues. Trimming shortened V by 6 bases and J by 5 bases, and 13 bases separated the two germline ends. For the CDR3, the DNA is TGTGCCAGTAGCGCTAGACTGTTGACTGAAGCTTTCTTT. As protein: CASSARLLTEAFF.

This chain uses TRBV9 with TRBJ2-3; TRBD2 aligns across 7 bases. Unmatched junction bases numbered 12, after V lost 0 bases and J lost 5 bases. Germline-derived CDR1 and CDR2 are SGDLS and YYNGEE. The CDR3 is made up of 17 amino acids. Here the CDR3 reads CASSVGGAAGAGDTQYF. The CDR3 DNA reads as TGTGCCAGCAGCGTAGGGGGCGCGGCGGGAGCAGGAGATACGCAGTATTTT.

V gene TRBV19 combines with J gene TRBJ1-1; D ambiguous. V was shortened by 5 bases and J by 11 bases, with 18 bases between the two germline ends. This CDR3 has 13 residues. CDR1 is LNHDA, CDR2 SQIVND, per germline (reference sequence). The CDR3 coding sequence is TGTGCCAGTAGTCCGCAATTCCGGGAGTCGGCTTTCTTT. This translates into CASSPQFRESAFF.

The chain's CDR3 is CASSPTPGGEGGYTF. CDR3 bases: TGTGCCAGCAGCCCTACCCCGGGGGGGGAGGGTGGCTACACCTTC. The gene calls are TRBV7-6 and TRBJ1-2, with D maybe TRBD1 (5 bases). The CDR3 covers 15 residues. V was trimmed by 5 bases and J by 7 bases, leaving 20 bases between them. CDR1 and CDR2 (germline): SGHVS, FNYEAQ.

This clone has just one count. The chain carries TRBV24-1 and TRBJ2-7; a weak D match, TRBD1 (6 bases). Germline V lookup: CDR1 KGHDR, CDR2 SFDVKD. The V end lost 9 bases, the J end lost 7 bases, and 15 bases lay between the germline ends. This CDR3 has 12 residues. The CDR3 is CATRDTPQEQYF. The CDR3 DNA sequence: TGTGCCACCCGGGACACCCCTCAAGAGCAGTACTTC.

The gene calls are TRBV19 and TRBJ1-3; the D is unclear. In germline, CDR1 is LNHDA, CDR2 SQIVND (reference sequence). V dropped 6 bases and J dropped 0 bases, with 12 bases sitting between them. The length of the CDR3 is 15 residues. This CDR3 reads CASRGLEVSGNTIYF. In nucleotides, the CDR3 is TGTGCCAGTAGGGGCTTGGAGGTCTCTGGAAACACCATATATTTT. Variable domain in full (rest from reference TRBV19 and TRBJ1-3): DGGITQSPKYLFRKEGQNVTLSCEQNLNHDAMYWYRQDPGQGLRLIYYSQIVNDFQKGDIAEGYSVSREKKESFPLTVTSAQKNPTAFYLCASRGLEVSGNTIYFGEGSWLTVV.

This chain uses TRBV30 with TRBJ2-2; TRBD2 matches at 7 bases. Germline CDR1 reads GTSNPN; CDR2 reads SVGIG (reference sequence). The length of the CDR3 is 12 residues. V lost 4 bases to trimming and J lost 5 bases; unmatched junction nucleotides: 1. This CDR3 reads CAWKRGTGELFF. CDR3 in DNA: TGTGCCTGGAAGCGGGGAACCGGGGAGCTGTTTTTT.

The chain has TRBV5-5 and TRBJ2-7, with D tentatively TRBD2 (6 bases). Germline V CDR1 and CDR2: SGHKS, YYEKEE (reference sequence). V lost 5 bases to trimming and J lost 2 bases, with 14 bases between them. This CDR3 spans 14 amino acids. The CDR3 nucleotides are TGTGCCAGCAGTCCGGACTATCAGACCTACGAGCAGTACTTC. As protein: CASSPDYQTYEQYF.

The chain uses TRBV3-1 (or the pseudogene TRBV3-2) and TRBJ2-7; possible D gene TRBD1, 6 bases. V was clipped by 0 bases and J by 5 bases, with 17 bases between them. This CDR3 has 16 amino acids. The germline gives CDR1 LGHDT, CDR2 YNNKEL (reference sequence). As DNA, the CDR3 is TGTGCCAGCAGCCAAGAAAGACAGGTCGCCCCCCACGAGCAGTACTTC. Translated, it gives CASSQERQVAPHEQYF.

The chain recombines TRBV24-1 with TRBJ2-5, with TRBD2 identical over 9 bases. The CDR3 has 16 residues. Germline CDR1 reads KGHDR; CDR2 reads SFDVKD. With 4 bases clipped from V and 5 bases from J, the junction kept 10 bases outside the gene matches. CDR3 in DNA: TGTGCCACCAGTGACCCCGGGACTAGCCGAGGGGAGACCCAGTACTTC. Residues: CATSDPGTSRGETQYF.

The J gene is TRBJ1-2, the V gene TRBV7-8; a weak D match, TRBD1 (5 bases). This CDR3 is built from 15 residues. Germline lookup yields CDR1 SGHVS and CDR2 FQNEAQ. The germline V and J ends were trimmed by 7 bases and 7 bases, with 22 bases remaining between them. The CDR3 sequence is CASTPIGPQGGGYTF. CDR3 DNA sequence: TGTGCCAGCACCCCAATAGGCCCCCAGGGAGGTGGCTACACCTTC. Full variable domain (outside the CDR3, taken from reference TRBV7-8 and TRBJ1-2): GAGVSQSPRYKVAKRGQDVALRCDPISGHVSLFWYQQALGQGPEFLTYFQNEAQLDKSGLPSDRFFAERPEGSVSTLKIQRTQQEDSAVYLCASTPIGPQGGGYTFGSGTRLTVV.

This clone showed up just once. The chain is built from TRBV30 and TRBJ1-5, with D unclear. Trimming removed 2 bases from V and 2 bases from J, with 7 bases in between. Germline V gives CDR1 GTSNPN, CDR2 SVGIG (reference sequence). This CDR3 has 13 amino acids. CDR3 region: CAWSTAGNQPQHF. The CDR3 coding sequence is TGTGCCTGGAGTACCGCAGGCAATCAGCCCCAGCATTTT. Filled out from reference TRBV30 and TRBJ1-5, the complete variable domain reads SQTIHQWPATLVQPVGSPLSLECTVEGTSNPNLYWYRQAAGRGLQLLFYSVGIGQISSEVPQNLSASRPQDRQFILSSKKLLLSDSGFYLCAWSTAGNQPQHFGDGTRLSIL.

The V gene is TRBV20-1, the J gene TRBJ1-4, with a weak D call TRBD1 (5 bases). V was cut by 3 bases and J by 7 bases, with 12 bases left in between. CDR3 length: 13 amino acids. The V gene's germline CDR1 is DFQATT and CDR2 SNEGSKA (reference sequence). The CDR3 is CSASGGVSEKLFF. The CDR3 DNA sequence: TGCAGTGCTAGTGGGGGGGTTAGTGAAAAACTGTTTTTT.

This chain uses TRBV5-1 with TRBJ2-1, with D perhaps TRBD2 (5 bases). Germline lookup yields CDR1 SGHRS and CDR2 YFSETQ. V shed 4 bases and J shed 4 bases, with 12 bases lying between them. The CDR3 has 14 residues. This chain's CDR3 is CASSGGRHYNEQFF. In nucleotides, the CDR3 is TGCGCCAGCAGCGGTGGGAGACATTACAATGAGCAGTTCTTC.